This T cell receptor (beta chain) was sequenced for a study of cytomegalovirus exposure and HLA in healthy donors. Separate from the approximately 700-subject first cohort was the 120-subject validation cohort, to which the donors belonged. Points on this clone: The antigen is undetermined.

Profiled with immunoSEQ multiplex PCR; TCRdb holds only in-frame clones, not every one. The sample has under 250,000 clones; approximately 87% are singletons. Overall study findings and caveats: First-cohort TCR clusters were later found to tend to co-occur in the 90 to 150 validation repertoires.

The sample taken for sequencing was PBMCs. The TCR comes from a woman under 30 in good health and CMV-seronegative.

Written as DNA, the CDR3 is TGTGCCAGCAGGACCCCCTACAATGAGCAGTTCTTC. Translating it yields CASRTPYNEQFF. J is TRBJ2-1 and V is TRBV27, with unresolved D. The CDR3 is 12 amino acids. Trimming left V 6 bases short and J 2 bases short, with 5 bases between. Germline assignment: CDR1 MNHEY and CDR2 SMNVEV (reference sequence).